Included here is one T cell receptor beta chain sequence, with context. The entry originates in a study of OX40 agonist ivuxolimab in advanced cancers. Sequencing was performed with immunoSEQ multiplex PCR; in TCRdb, only in-frame clones are kept and a portion is missing. The sample has 7,500 to 10,000 clones; roughly 70% are singletons. This clonotype was sampled from an adult with an advanced solid tumor such as melanoma, head and neck, liver or kidney cancer. Source: CD4+ or CD8+ T cells sorted from blood, taken in a trial of the OX40 agonist ivuxolimab.

The CDR3 reads CASSSGTGFVQPQHF. CDR3 sequence (DNA): TGTGCCAGCAGTTCCGGGACAGGATTCGTGCAGCCCCAGCATTTT. The chain is built from TRBV6-5 and TRBJ1-5; 8 bases agree with TRBD1. The CDR3 runs 15 residues. CDR1 and CDR2 from the germline V gene are MNHEY and SVGAGI. The ends lost 4 bases at V and 7 bases at J; junction bases unmatched: 9.